A selection of T cell receptor beta chains follows, all from one sample in a study of blood T cell repertoires in COVID-19. This table comes from immunoSEQ multiplex PCR, and its TCRdb copy is limited to in-frame clones, with some not included. The table lists 150,000 to 200,000 clones, under 85% of them singletons. What was sequenced was peripheral blood. All receptors derive from a man between 65 and 85 years old with acute or convalescent COVID-19. Both conserved end residues are part of each CDR3. The D gene is left open where the match is weak. Expanded clones get a size class; other rows say once, few or many, or leave the size out.

V gene,J gene,D gene,clone size,CDR3 protein,CDR3 DNA
TRBV5-5,TRBJ2-1,.,.,CASSLTAGGRRFSNEQFF,TGTGCCAGCAGCTTAACCGCCGGCGGCCGCCGTTTTTCCAATGAGCAGTTCTTC
TRBV10-3,TRBJ2-3,TRBD1,.,CAIASSGTGTDTQYF,TGTGCCATCGCATCCTCCGGGACAGGCACAGATACGCAGTATTTT
TRBV3-1/TRBV3-2,TRBJ2-5,.,few,CASSQVGAGAIIDQETQYF,TGTGCCAGCAGCCAAGTTGGGGCGGGGGCCATAATAGACCAAGAGACCCAGTACTTC
TRBV6-5,TRBJ2-7,.,.,CATLRGGGSYEQYF,TGTGCCACCTTAAGGGGAGGTGGATCCTACGAGCAGTACTTC
TRBV2,TRBJ1-2,TRBD1,.,CASSGTGAYGYTF,TGTGCCAGCAGTGGGACAGGAGCGTATGGCTACACCTTC
TRBV10-1,TRBJ2-2,.,.,CASSTGQNTGELFF,TGCGCCAGCAGCACTGGACAGAACACCGGGGAGCTGTTTTTT
TRBV5-5,TRBJ2-1,.,.,CASSLVFRRDYNEQFF,TGTGCCAGCAGCTTGGTATTCAGGCGGGATTACAATGAGCAGTTCTTC
TRBV28,TRBJ1-2,TRBD1,.,CASRSGQGSSGYTF,TGTGCCAGTCGGTCGGGACAGGGGTCTAGTGGCTACACCTTC
TRBV25-1,TRBJ2-7,.,.,CASSGAEAAQYEQYF,TGTGCCAGCAGTGGAGCGGAGGCGGCGCAGTACGAGCAGTACTTC
TRBV28,TRBJ2-3,TRBD1,.,CASSFGPGTGSTDTQYF,TGTGCCAGCAGTTTCGGACCCGGGACAGGGAGCACAGATACGCAGTATTTT
TRBV29-1,TRBJ1-3,TRBD1,.,CSARQGDGRTIYF,TGCAGCGCCAGGCAGGGGGACGGCAGGACCATATATTTT
TRBV7-2,TRBJ2-1,TRBD2,few,CASSRMGTSGRAYNEQFF,TGTGCCAGCAGCCGTATGGGGACTAGCGGGAGGGCCTACAATGAGCAGTTCTTC
TRBV28,TRBJ2-5,.,once,CASSLHGAGMETQYF,TGTGCCAGCAGTTTACACGGTGCGGGGATGGAGACCCAGTACTTC
TRBV25-1,TRBJ2-7,TRBD1,.,CASSDPGQGANEQYF,TGTGCCAGCAGTGACCCAGGACAGGGGGCGAACGAGCAGTACTTC
TRBV3-1/TRBV3-2,TRBJ2-5,TRBD2,.,CASSQQRGAQETQYF,TGTGCCAGCAGCCAACAGCGGGGGGCTCAAGAGACCCAGTACTTC
TRBV18,TRBJ1-1,.,.,CASSPEGGLNTEAFF,TGTGCCAGCTCACCGGAGGGCGGCTTGAACACTGAAGCTTTCTTT
TRBV7-9,TRBJ2-3,.,.,CASGGAVTDTQYF,TGTGCCAGCGGCGGGGCGGTCACAGATACGCAGTATTTT
TRBV5-5,TRBJ1-5,TRBD1,once,CASSSTGELLGNQPQHF,TGTGCCAGCAGCTCGACAGGGGAACTACTTGGCAATCAGCCCCAGCATTTT
TRBV27,TRBJ2-6,TRBD2,.,CASSQGTSSGANVLTF,TGTGCCAGCAGTCAAGGGACTAGCTCTGGGGCCAACGTCCTGACTTTC
TRBV4-1,TRBJ2-3,.,.,CASSQAGLGADTQYF,TGCGCCAGCAGCCAAGCGGGACTCGGTGCAGATACGCAGTATTTT